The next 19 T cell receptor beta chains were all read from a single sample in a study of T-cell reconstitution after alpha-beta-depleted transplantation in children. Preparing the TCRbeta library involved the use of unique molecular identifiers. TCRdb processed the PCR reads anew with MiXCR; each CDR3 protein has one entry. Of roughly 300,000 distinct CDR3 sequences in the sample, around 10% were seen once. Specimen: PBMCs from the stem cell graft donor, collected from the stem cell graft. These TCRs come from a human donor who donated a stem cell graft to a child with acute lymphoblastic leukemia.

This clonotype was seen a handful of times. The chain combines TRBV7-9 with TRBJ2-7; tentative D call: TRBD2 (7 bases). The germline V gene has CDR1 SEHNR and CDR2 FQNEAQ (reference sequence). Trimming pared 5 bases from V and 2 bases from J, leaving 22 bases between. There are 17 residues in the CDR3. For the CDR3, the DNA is TGTGCCAGCAGCCCCGGGGGGCTGGGAGAGGGCACCTACGAGCAGTACTTC. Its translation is CASSPGGLGEGTYEQYF.

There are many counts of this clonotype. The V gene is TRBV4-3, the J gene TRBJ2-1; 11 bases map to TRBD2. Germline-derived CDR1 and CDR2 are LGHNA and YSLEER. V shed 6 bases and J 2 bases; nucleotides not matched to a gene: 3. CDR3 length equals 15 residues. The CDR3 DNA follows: TGCGCCAGCAGAAAACTAGCGGGAGCCTACAATGAGCAGTTCTTC. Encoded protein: CASRKLAGAYNEQFF.

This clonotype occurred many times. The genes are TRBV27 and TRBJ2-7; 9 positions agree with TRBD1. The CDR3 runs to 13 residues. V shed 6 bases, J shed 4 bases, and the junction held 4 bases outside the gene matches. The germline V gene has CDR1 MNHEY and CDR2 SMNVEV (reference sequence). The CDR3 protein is CASSPGTGYEQYF. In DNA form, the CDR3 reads TGTGCCAGCAGCCCCGGGACAGGGTACGAGCAGTACTTC.

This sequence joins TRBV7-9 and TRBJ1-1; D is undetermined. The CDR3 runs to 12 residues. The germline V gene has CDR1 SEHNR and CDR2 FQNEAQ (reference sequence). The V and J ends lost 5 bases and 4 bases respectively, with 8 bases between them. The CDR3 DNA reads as TGTGCCAGCAGCCCCGGGGTCACTGAAGCTTTCTTT. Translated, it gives CASSPGVTEAFF.

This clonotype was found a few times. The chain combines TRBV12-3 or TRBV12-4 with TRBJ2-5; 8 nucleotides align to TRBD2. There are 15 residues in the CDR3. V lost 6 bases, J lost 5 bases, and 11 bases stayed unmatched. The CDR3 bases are TGTGCCAGCAGGCCGGGACTAGGAGGTCAGGAGACCCAGTACTTC. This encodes CASRPGLGGQETQYF.

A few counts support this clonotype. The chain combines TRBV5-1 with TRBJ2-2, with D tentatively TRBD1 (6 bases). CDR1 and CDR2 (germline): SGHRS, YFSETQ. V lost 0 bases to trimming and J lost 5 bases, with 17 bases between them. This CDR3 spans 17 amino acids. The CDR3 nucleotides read TGCGCCAGCAGCTTGGCCCTAAAGGACAGCTGGACCGGGGAGCTGTTTTTT. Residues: CASSLALKDSWTGELFF. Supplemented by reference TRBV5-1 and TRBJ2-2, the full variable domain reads KAGVTQTPRYLIKTRGQQVTLSCSPISGHRSVSWYQQTPGQGLQFLFEYFSETQRNKGNFPGRFSGRQFSNSRSEMNVSTLELGDSALYLCASSLALKDSWTGELFFGEGSRLTVL.

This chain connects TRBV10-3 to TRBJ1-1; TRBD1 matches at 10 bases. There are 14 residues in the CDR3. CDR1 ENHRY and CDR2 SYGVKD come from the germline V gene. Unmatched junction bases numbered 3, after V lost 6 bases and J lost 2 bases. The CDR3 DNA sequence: TGTGCCATCAGGGGGACAGGGGTAAACACTGAAGCTTTCTTT. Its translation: CAIRGTGVNTEAFF.

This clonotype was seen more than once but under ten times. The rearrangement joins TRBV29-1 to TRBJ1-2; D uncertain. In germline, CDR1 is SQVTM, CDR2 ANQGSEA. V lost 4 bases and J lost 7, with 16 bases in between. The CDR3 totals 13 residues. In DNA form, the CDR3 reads TGCAGCGTTGGGACGGAGGAATTCTCTGGCTACACCTTC. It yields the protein CSVGTEEFSGYTF.

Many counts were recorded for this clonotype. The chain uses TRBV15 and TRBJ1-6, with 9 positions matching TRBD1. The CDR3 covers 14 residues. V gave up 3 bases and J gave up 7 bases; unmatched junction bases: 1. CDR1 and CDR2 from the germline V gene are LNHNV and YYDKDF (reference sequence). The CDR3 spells CATSRGTGNSPLHF. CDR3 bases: TGTGCCACCAGCAGGGGGACAGGGAATTCACCCCTCCACTTT.

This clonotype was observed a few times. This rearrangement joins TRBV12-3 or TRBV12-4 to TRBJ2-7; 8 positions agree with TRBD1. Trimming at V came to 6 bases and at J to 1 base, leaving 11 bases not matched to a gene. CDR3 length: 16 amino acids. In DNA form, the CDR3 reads TGTGCCAGCAGCCCCACCAGGGGGCGAGGATCCTACGAGCAGTACTTC. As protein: CASSPTRGRGSYEQYF.

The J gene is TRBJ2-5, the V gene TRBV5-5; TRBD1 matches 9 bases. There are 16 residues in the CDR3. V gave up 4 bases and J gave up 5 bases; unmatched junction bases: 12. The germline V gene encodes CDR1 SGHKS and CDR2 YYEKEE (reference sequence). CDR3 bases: TGTGCCAGCAGCATCGGCCGGGACAGGGTCCAGGAGACCCAGTACTTC. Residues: CASSIGRDRVQETQYF. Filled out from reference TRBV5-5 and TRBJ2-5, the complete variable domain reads DAGVTQSPTHLIKTRGQQVTLRCSPISGHKSVSWYQQVLGQGPQFIFQYYEKEERGRGNFPDRFSARQFPNYSSELNVNALLLGDSALYLCASSIGRDRVQETQYFGPGTRLLVL.

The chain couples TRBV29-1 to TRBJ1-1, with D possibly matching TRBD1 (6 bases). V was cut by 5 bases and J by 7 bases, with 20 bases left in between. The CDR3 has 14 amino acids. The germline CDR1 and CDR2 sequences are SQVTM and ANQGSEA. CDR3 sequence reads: CSVQMTGRGGEAFF. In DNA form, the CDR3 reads TGCAGCGTTCAGATGACAGGCCGGGGCGGTGAAGCTTTCTTT.

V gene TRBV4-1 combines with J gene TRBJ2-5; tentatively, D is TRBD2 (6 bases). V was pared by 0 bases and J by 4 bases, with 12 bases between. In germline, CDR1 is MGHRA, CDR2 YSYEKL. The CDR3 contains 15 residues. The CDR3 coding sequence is TGCGCCAGCAGCCAAGATAGACTAGTTCCAGAGACCCAGTACTTC. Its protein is CASSQDRLVPETQYF.

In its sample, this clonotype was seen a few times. CDR3 sequence: CASSLRDRAVEYF. CDR3 nucleotide sequence: TGTGCCAGCAGTTTGAGGGACAGGGCCGTTGAGTACTTC. The chain is built from TRBV12-3 or TRBV12-4 and TRBJ2-4; 9 bases fit TRBD1. This CDR3 region has 13 residues. V shed 3 bases and J 14 bases; nucleotides not matched to a gene: 8.

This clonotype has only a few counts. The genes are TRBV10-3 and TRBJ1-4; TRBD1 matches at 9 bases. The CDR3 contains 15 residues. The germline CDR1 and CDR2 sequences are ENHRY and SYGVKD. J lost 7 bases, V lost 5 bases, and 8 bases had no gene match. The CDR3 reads CAISSGQGGVEKLFF. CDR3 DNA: TGTGCCATCAGTTCGGGACAGGGCGGTGTTGAAAAACTGTTTTTT.

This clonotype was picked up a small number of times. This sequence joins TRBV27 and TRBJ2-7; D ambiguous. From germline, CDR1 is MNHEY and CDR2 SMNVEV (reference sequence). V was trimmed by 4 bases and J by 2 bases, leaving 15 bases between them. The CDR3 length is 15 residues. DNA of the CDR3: TGTGCCAGCAGTTCCAAGCCCAATCTACCCTACGAGCAGTACTTC. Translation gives CASSSKPNLPYEQYF.

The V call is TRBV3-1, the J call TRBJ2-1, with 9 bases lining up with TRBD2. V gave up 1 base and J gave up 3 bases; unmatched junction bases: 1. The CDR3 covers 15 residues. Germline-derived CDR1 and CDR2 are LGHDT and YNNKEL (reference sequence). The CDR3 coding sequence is TGTGCCAGCAGCCAAGCGACTAGCGGCTACAATGAGCAGTTCTTC. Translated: CASSQATSGYNEQFF.

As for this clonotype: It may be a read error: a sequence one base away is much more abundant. CDR3 amino acids: CASSPDGVAIEQFF. In DNA form, the CDR3 reads TGCGCCAGCAGCCCCGATGGGGTGGCAATTGAGCAGTTCTTC. The chain couples TRBV5-1 to TRBJ2-1; D ambiguous. The CDR3 length is 14 residues. Germline V lookup: CDR1 SGHRS, CDR2 YFSETQ. V was pared by 4 bases and J by 9 bases, with 17 bases between.

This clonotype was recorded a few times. CDR3 DNA: TGTGCCATCAGCGAACAGGGGGGGAATGAGCAGTTCTTC. This sequence encodes CAISEQGGNEQFF. The chain links TRBV10-3 to TRBJ2-1, with TRBD1 as a possible D gene (8 bases). The V end was cut by 6 bases, the J end by 7 bases, with 13 bases between. Germline V gene sequence: CDR1 ENHRY, CDR2 SYGVKD. The CDR3 consists of 13 residues.